This T cell receptor (beta chain) originates from a study of T cells after yellow fever vaccination. Study-wide background: Investigators sorted EM, EMRA, CM and Tscm memory subsets, relying on CD3, CD45RA, CCR7 and CD95.

In germline, CDR1 is SGHRS, CDR2 YFSETQ. Trimming stripped 4 bases from V and 5 bases from J, with 12 bases between. The CDR3 length is 14 residues. Regarding the study as a whole: A large majority of primary-vaccination clones showed up again after the booster (96% CD4, around 90% CD8). A limited proportion of clonotypes was detected within both the CD4 and CD8 compartments.

TCRdb re-called the 5' RACE reads through MiXCR, storing one row per CDR3 protein. The data show approximately 10,000 distinct CDR3 sequences, 4.5% to 5.5% seen once. By share, this clonotype ranks as medium-sized (0.01 to 0.1%). The material sequenced was PBMCs, either bulk or a sorted T-cell subset (CD4+, CD8+, memory, or dextramer-sorted; not recorded which), taken around 15 days after the first yellow fever vaccination. This sequence joins TRBV5-1 and TRBJ1-4, with TRBD1 as a possible D gene (5 bases). The TCR sequence derives from a man younger than 35 who received the YFV17D yellow fever vaccine. Here the CDR3 DNA reads TGCGCCAGCAGCCGAACGACAGAGAATGAAAAACTGTTTTTT. Translated, it gives CASSRTTENEKLFF.